The 7 T cell receptor beta chains below come from one sample, sequenced in a study of blood T cells in healthy people across ages. A sample-barcoded 5' primer and a J-beta primer mix were used in a second PCR of about 7 to 12 cycles. In TCRdb, the 5' RACE reads were re-called with MiXCR into one record per CDR3 protein. This sample has 600,000 or so distinct CDR3 sequences, with about 30% found just once. Material: blood. All receptors come from a woman at least 80 years old in good health.

This clonotype was recorded a few times. The rearrangement joins TRBV18 to TRBJ1-1; weak D call: TRBD1 (5 bases). CDR1 KGHSH and CDR2 LQKENI come from the germline V gene. The length of the CDR3 is 14 residues. Deletions cut 6 bases from V and 1 base from J, with 12 bases between. In DNA form, the CDR3 reads TGTGCCAGCTCCGCCCTCGGGGGGAACACTGAAGCTTTCTTT. It is translated as CASSALGGNTEAFF.

This chain links TRBV9 with TRBJ1-1; unclear D gene. The V gene lost 0 bases and the J gene lost 1 base, with 4 bases spanning the gap. CDR3 length equals 13 residues. The germline CDR1 and CDR2 sequences are SGDLS and YYNGEE. The CDR3 here is CASSVDTNTEAFF. DNA of the CDR3: TGTGCCAGCAGCGTAGACACGAACACTGAAGCTTTCTTT.

Concerning this clonotype itself: This could be a read error, since a much larger clone is one nucleotide away. J is TRBJ2-4 and V is TRBV6-5, with D unresolved. The DNA matches TRBJ2-5 better at its end, which makes the J call doubtful. There are 11 residues in the CDR3. In germline, CDR1 is MNHEY, CDR2 SVGAGI. The CDR3 loop is CACRGVETQYF. CDR3 DNA: TGTGCCTGCAGAGGTGTCGAGACCCAGTACTTC.

The sample holds many counts of this clonotype. This chain links TRBV6-5 with TRBJ1-1; the D gene is possibly TRBD1 (5 bases). The CDR3 is 11 amino acids. Between the trimmed V and J ends, which lost 6 bases and 3 bases, there was a span of 5 bases. Germline assignment: CDR1 MNHEY and CDR2 SVGAGI. The CDR3, as DNA: TGTGCCAGCAGGGGGGACACTGAAGCTTTCTTT. It codes for CASRGDTEAFF.

This clonotype occurred a few times. Possible read error: a much larger clone is one base away. The J gene is TRBJ2-3, the V gene TRBV7-2, with 10 bases lining up with TRBD2. This CDR3 is 16 amino acids long. Germline V gene data show CDR1 as SGHTA and CDR2 as FQGNSA. The CDR3 sequence: CAGSFSGGRITDTQYF. As DNA, the CDR3 is TGTGCCGGCAGCTTTAGCGGGGGGCGGATCACAGATACGCAGTATTTT.

This clonotype showed up many times. The rearrangement links TRBV28 to TRBJ1-6; D may be TRBD1 (6 bases). The V gene's germline CDR1 is MDHEN and CDR2 SYDVKM. This CDR3 contains 15 residues. CDR3: CSPSFTGLDNSPLHF. The CDR3 DNA follows: TGTTCACCTTCTTTCACAGGGTTGGACAATTCACCCCTCCACTTT.

The sample holds many counts of this clonotype. This chain joins TRBV6-2 or TRBV6-3 and TRBJ2-5, with 10 nucleotides matching TRBD2. J gave up 4 bases and V 6 bases, and 11 bases lay outside the gene matches. This CDR3 has 16 amino acids. Germline values: CDR1 MNHEY, CDR2 SVGEGT. The CDR3 DNA is TGTGCCAGCAGGACCCCTAAAGCGGGGGGGGGAGAGACCCAGTACTTC. Translating it yields CASRTPKAGGGETQYF.